This T cell receptor beta chain was found in a study of blood T cells in healthy people across ages. As to this clonotype: Its antigen is undetermined.

For the second PCR, which ran for roughly 6 to 12 cycles, a sample-barcoded 5' primer and a J-beta primer mix were used. TCRdb independently ran MiXCR on the 5' RACE reads; one entry per CDR3 protein. This sample has about 1.5 million distinct CDR3 sequences, with 42% found just once. After removal of 4 bases from V and 3 bases from J, the junction contained 6 bases not matched to a gene. CDR1 is SEHNR and CDR2 is FQNEAQ in the germline V gene (reference sequence). The CDR3 sequence is 14 residues long. Study results and limitations: Estimates based on one million T cells were treated as lower bounds.

Sequencing was carried out using blood. The sequence was collected from a woman aged 18-29 years in good health. The chain is built from TRBV7-9 and TRBJ2-7; 7 positions agree with TRBD2. DNA of the CDR3: TGTGCCAGCAGCTCGGGACTAAGGTTCTACGAGCAGTACTTC. It translates to CASSSGLRFYEQYF.